Below are 13 T cell receptor beta chains sequenced from a single sample in a study of cytomegalovirus exposure and HLA in healthy donors. The primer mix had 60 Vbeta and 13 Jbeta primers. Sequencing was performed with immunoSEQ multiplex PCR; in TCRdb, only in-frame clones are kept and a portion is missing. The table lists some 170,000 clones, 80% to 90% of them singletons. Material for sequencing was PBMCs. Receptors originate from a young woman in good health and CMV-seropositive.

The chain links TRBV4-2 to TRBJ1-3, with D unclear. The CDR3 spans 16 residues. V lost 1 base and J lost 4, with 14 bases in between. Germline V CDR1 and CDR2: LGHNA, YNFKEQ. The CDR3 is CASSQGQATYGNTIYF. CDR3 nucleotide sequence: TGTGCCAGCAGCCAAGGCCAGGCTACCTACGGAAACACCATATATTTT.

CDR3 sequence: CASNLRGGGDEQYF. CDR3 in DNA: TGTGCCAGCAATTTGAGGGGGGGTGGAGACGAGCAGTACTTC. The chain combines TRBV28 with TRBJ2-7; D might be TRBD2 (7 bases). V was clipped by 7 bases and J by 5 bases, with 18 bases between them. This CDR3 has 14 amino acids. From germline, CDR1 is MDHEN and CDR2 SYDVKM.

J is TRBJ1-5 and V is TRBV19; D ambiguous. V lost 1 base and J 6 bases, leaving 4 bases between the germline ends. This CDR3 comprises 12 residues. Germline CDR1 reads LNHDA; CDR2 reads SQIVND (reference sequence). The CDR3 nucleotides read TGTGCCAGTAGTATAGGGGCTCAGCCCCAGCATTTT. It encodes CASSIGAQPQHF.

The chain recombines TRBV6-5 with TRBJ1-2; unclear D gene. Deletions cut 6 bases from V and 5 bases from J, with 7 bases between. The CDR3 contains 11 residues. The germline V gene encodes CDR1 MNHEY and CDR2 SVGAGI. In DNA form, the CDR3 reads TGTGCCAGCAGAGAGGCGTATGGCTACACCTTC. Residues: CASREAYGYTF.

V is TRBV4-3 and J is TRBJ1-1, with D hard to call. CDR3 length: 13 amino acids. V was trimmed by 1 base and J by 7 bases, leaving 10 bases between them. Germline lookup yields CDR1 LGHNA and CDR2 YSLEER. CDR3 residues: CASSQVLRGEAFF. The CDR3 nucleotides are TGCGCCAGCAGCCAAGTCCTACGGGGTGAAGCTTTCTTT.

The rearrangement joins TRBV10-3 to TRBJ2-7, with 10 bases aligning to TRBD1. There are 15 residues in the CDR3. In germline, CDR1 is ENHRY, CDR2 SYGVKD. With 0 bases clipped from V and 10 bases from J, the junction kept 9 bases outside the gene matches. CDR3 residues: CAISESTQGQGLQYF. The CDR3 nucleotides are TGTGCCATCAGTGAGTCGACTCAGGGACAGGGGCTTCAGTACTTC.

The rearrangement joins TRBV7-8 to TRBJ2-1; TRBD2 is a possible D gene (6 bases). The CDR3 loop spans 16 amino acids. V lost 1 base and J lost 6, with 16 bases in between. CDR1 and CDR2 (germline): SGHVS, FQNEAQ. CDR3 sequence: CASSLVPGVGGNEQFF. Written as DNA, the CDR3 is TGTGCCAGCAGCTTAGTCCCCGGCGTGGGGGGCAATGAGCAGTTCTTC.

V gene TRBV4-2 combines with J gene TRBJ1-5; no clear D gene. This CDR3 spans 14 amino acids. V dropped 2 bases and J dropped 4 bases, with 9 bases sitting between them. The germline CDR1 and CDR2 sequences are LGHNA and YNFKEQ. Here the CDR3 DNA reads TGTGCCAGCAGCCAATGGGGAGATAATCAGCCCCAGCATTTT. Amino acid sequence: CASSQWGDNQPQHF.

V and J are TRBV11-2 and TRBJ2-7, with 7 bases lining up with TRBD1. CDR1 and CDR2 (germline): SGHAT, FQNNGV. J gave up 5 bases and V 4 bases, and 8 bases lay outside the gene matches. The CDR3 consists of 14 residues. The CDR3 loop is CASSSVRTGDEQYF. CDR3 nucleotides: TGTGCCAGCAGCTCAGTACGCACAGGGGACGAGCAGTACTTC.

The CDR3, as DNA: TGTGCCAGCAGCGCTTGGGACAGGGGCTACACCTTC. This sequence encodes CASSAWDRGYTF. The rearrangement links TRBV7-9 to TRBJ1-2; TRBD1 matches 8 bases. V shed 5 bases, J shed 8 bases, and the junction held 4 bases outside the gene matches. Germline V gene sequence: CDR1 SEHNR, CDR2 FQNEAQ (reference sequence). The CDR3 has 12 residues.

The chain couples TRBV7-2 to TRBJ2-5; TRBD2 matches at 12 bases. V dropped 5 bases and J dropped 5; count of bases not matched to a gene: 12. In germline, CDR1 is SGHTA, CDR2 FQGNSA. The CDR3 runs 17 residues. This chain's CDR3 is CASSKLAGGDWAETQYF. The CDR3 coding sequence is TGTGCCAGCAGCAAACTAGCGGGGGGTGATTGGGCGGAGACCCAGTACTTC.

The CDR3 reads CASSSGWGGETQYF. Here the CDR3 DNA reads TGTGCCAGCAGTTCAGGGTGGGGGGGAGAGACCCAGTACTTC. The genes are TRBV6-5 and TRBJ2-5; 7 bases match TRBD2. This CDR3 has 14 amino acids. Trimming removed 4 bases from V and 4 bases from J; junction bases left unmatched: 6. The germline V gene has CDR1 MNHEY and CDR2 SVGAGI.

This rearrangement joins TRBV4-3 to TRBJ1-3; maybe TRBD1 (5 bases). V was clipped by 4 bases and J by 0 bases, with 19 bases between them. CDR1 and CDR2 from the germline V gene are LGHNA and YSLEER. The CDR3 spans 18 residues. The CDR3 reads CASSPSANRRDSGNTIYF. The DNA of the CDR3 is TGCGCCAGCAGCCCCTCCGCCAACCGCAGGGACTCTGGAAACACCATATATTTT.